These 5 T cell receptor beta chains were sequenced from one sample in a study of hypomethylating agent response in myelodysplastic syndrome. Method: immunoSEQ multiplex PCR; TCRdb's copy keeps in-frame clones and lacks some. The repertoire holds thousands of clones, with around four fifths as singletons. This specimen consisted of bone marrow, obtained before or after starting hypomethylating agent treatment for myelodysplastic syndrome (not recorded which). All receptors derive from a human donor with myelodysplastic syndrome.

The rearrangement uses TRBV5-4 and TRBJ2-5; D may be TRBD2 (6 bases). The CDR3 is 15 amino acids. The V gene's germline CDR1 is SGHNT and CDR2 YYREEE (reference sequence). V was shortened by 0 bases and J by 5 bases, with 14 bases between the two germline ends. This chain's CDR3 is CASSLGTMSRETQYF. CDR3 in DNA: TGTGCCAGCAGCTTGGGGACTATGAGCAGGGAGACCCAGTACTTC.

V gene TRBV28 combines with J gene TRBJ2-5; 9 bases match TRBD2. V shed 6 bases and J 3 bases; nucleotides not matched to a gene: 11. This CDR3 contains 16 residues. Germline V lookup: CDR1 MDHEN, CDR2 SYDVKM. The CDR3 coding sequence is TGTGCCAGCAGCAGGAACATGGCTAGCGGGGAAGAGACCCAGTACTTC. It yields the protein CASSRNMASGEETQYF.

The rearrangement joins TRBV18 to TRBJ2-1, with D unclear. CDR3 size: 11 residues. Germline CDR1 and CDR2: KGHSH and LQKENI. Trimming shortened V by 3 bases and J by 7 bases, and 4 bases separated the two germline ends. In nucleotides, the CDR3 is TGTGCCAGCTCACCGGATAATGAGCAGTTCTTC. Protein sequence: CASSPDNEQFF.

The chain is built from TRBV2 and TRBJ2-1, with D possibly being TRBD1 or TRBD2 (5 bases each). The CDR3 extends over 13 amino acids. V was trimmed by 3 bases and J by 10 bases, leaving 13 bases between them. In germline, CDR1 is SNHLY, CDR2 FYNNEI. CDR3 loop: CASSEGPPTEQFF. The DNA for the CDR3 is TGTGCCAGCAGTGAGGGACCCCCGACGGAGCAGTTCTTC.

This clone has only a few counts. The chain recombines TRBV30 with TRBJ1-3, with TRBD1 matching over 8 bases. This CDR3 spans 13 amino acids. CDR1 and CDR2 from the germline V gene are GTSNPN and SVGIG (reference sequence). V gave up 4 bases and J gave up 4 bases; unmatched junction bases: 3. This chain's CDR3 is CAWIGQGGNTIYF. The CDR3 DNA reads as TGTGCCTGGATTGGACAGGGCGGAAACACCATATATTTT.